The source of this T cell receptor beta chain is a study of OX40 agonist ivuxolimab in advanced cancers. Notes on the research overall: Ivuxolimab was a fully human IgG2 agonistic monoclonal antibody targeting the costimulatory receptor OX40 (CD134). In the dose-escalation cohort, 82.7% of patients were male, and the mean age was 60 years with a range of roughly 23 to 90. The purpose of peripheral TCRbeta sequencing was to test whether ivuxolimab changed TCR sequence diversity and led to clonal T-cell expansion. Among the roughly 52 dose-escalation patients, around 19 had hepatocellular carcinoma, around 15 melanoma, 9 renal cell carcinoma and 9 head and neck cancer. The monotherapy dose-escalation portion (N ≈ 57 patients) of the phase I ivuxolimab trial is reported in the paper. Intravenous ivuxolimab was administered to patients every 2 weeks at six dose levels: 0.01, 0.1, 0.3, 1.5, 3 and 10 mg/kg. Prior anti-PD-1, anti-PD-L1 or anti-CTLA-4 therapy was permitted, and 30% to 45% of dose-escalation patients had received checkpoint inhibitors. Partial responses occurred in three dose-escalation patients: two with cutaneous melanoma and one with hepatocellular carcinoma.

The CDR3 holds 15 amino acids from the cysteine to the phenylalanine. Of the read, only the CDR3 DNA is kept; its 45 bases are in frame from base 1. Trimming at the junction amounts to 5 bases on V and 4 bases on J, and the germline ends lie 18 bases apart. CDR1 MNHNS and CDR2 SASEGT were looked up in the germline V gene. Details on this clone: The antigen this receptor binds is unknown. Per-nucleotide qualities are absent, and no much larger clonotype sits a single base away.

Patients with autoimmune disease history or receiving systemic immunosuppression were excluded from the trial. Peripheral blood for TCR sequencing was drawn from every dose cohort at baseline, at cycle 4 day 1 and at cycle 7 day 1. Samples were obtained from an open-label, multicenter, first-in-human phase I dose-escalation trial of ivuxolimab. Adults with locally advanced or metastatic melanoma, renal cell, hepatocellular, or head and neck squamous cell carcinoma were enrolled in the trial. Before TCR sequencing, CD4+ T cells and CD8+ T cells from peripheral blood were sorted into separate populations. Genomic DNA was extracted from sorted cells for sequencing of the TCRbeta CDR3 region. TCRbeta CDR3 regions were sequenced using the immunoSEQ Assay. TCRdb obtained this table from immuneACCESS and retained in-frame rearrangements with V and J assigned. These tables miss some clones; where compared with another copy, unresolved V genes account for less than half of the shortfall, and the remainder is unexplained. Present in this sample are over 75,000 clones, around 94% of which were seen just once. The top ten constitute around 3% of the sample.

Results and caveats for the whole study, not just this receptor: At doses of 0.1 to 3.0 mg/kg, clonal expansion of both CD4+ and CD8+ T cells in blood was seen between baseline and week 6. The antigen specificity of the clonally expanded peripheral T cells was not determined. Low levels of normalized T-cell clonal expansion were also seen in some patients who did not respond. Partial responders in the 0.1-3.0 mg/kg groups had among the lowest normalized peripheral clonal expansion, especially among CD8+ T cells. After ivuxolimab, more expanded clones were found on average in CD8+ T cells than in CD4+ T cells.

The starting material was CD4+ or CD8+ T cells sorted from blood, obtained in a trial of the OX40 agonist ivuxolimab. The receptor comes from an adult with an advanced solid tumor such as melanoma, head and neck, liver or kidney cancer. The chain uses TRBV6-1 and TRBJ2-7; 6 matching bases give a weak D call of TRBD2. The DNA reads TGTGCCAGCAGTAGGGAGGTAGCGGCTCCTTACGAGCAGTACTTC. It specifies CASSREVAAPYEQYF.